These 25 T cell receptor beta chains share one sample of origin, sequenced in a study of shared clonotypes between healthy human individuals. The repertoire was sequenced with immunoSEQ multiplex PCR; TCRdb's copy has only in-frame clones and lacks some. The sample consists of around 1.9 million clones, more than 85% of them appearing once. Positive CCR7 selection of CD45RO-negative cells yielded the naive CD8 cells, and terminally differentiated effector memory CD45RA+ cells were excluded. The specimen was naive CD8+ T cells from PBMCs. The source of these receptors is a man between 18 and 29 years old in good health. Some clones in this sample may be carry-over from other donors' samples.

The rearrangement joins TRBV5-1 to TRBJ2-3; 11 nucleotides line up with TRBD1. The CDR3 runs 15 residues. Per the germline V gene, CDR1 is SGHRS and CDR2 is YFSETQ. V shed 3 bases and J 4 bases; nucleotides not matched to a gene: 4. CDR3 amino acids: CASSSPGQGADTQYF. As DNA, the CDR3 is TGCGCCAGCAGCTCGCCGGGACAGGGGGCAGATACGCAGTATTTT.

The gene calls are TRBV27 and TRBJ2-6; TRBD1 agrees at 7 bases. This CDR3 contains 18 residues. Germline trimming cut 6 bases from V and 0 bases from J; bases unmatched to any gene: 11. CDR1 is MNHEY, CDR2 SMNVEV, per germline (reference sequence). The CDR3 sequence is CASRTLTGSASGANVLTF. The CDR3 DNA is TGTGCCAGCAGGACGTTGACAGGGTCGGCCTCTGGGGCCAACGTCCTGACTTTC.

With respect to this clone: This sample also contains other DNA sequences that code for the same CDR3. The chain couples TRBV7-9 to TRBJ2-1, with D unclear. V lost 2 bases to trimming and J lost 7 bases, with 6 bases between them. CDR3 length equals 12 residues. From germline, CDR1 is SEHNR and CDR2 FQNEAQ (reference sequence). As DNA, the CDR3 is TGTGCCAGCAGCTTATCTGTTAATGAGCAGTTCTTC. This encodes CASSLSVNEQFF. The full variable domain, its missing parts supplied by reference TRBV7-9 and TRBJ2-1, is DTGVSQNPRHKITKRGQNVTFRCDPISEHNRLYWYRQTLGQGPEFLTYFQNEAQLEKSRLLSDRFSAERPKGSFSTLEIQRTEQGDSAMYLCASSLSVNEQFFGPGTRLTVL.

The CDR3 sequence: CASNPGLAATGELFF. The CDR3 bases are TGTGCCAGCAACCCGGGACTAGCGGCCACCGGGGAGCTGTTTTTT. The genes are TRBV6-5 and TRBJ2-2, with TRBD2 identical over 11 bases. Trimming took 7 bases from V and 4 from J; bases not matched to a gene: 5. CDR3 length: 15 amino acids. Germline V gene sequence: CDR1 MNHEY, CDR2 SVGAGI.

This chain joins TRBV27 and TRBJ2-1; D may be TRBD2 (6 bases). Trimming left V 6 bases short and J 4 bases short, with 25 bases between. This CDR3 contains 18 residues. CDR1 is MNHEY and CDR2 is SMNVEV in the germline V gene (reference sequence). This CDR3 reads CASSLSRSLRDEYNEQFF. CDR3 DNA: TGTGCCAGCAGCCTAAGTCGATCTTTGCGGGACGAATACAATGAGCAGTTCTTC.

This chain links TRBV29-1 with TRBJ2-7; maybe TRBD2 (6 bases). Germline loops: CDR1 SQVTM, CDR2 ANQGSEA. The V end lost 5 bases, the J end lost 2 bases, and 10 bases lay between the germline ends. The length of the CDR3 is 12 residues. For the CDR3, the DNA is TGCAGCGTTTTATCGGGGGCCTACGAGCAGTACTTC. Its translation is CSVLSGAYEQYF.

This sequence joins TRBV5-8 and TRBJ2-7, with 8 bases that match TRBD1. V was pared by 4 bases and J by 3 bases, with 3 bases of the junction left unmatched. The CDR3 length is 13 residues. Germline V gives CDR1 SGHTS, CDR2 YDEGEE. The CDR3 loop is CASSAGTGYEQYF. In DNA, the CDR3 is TGTGCCAGCAGCGCAGGGACAGGCTACGAGCAGTACTTC.

This clone appeared a few times. This sequence joins TRBV29-1 and TRBJ1-1; D might be TRBD1 (5 bases). V lost 6 bases, J lost 5 bases, and 10 bases lay in between. The CDR3 extends over 11 amino acids. Germline V gives CDR1 SQVTM, CDR2 ANQGSEA. DNA of the CDR3: TGCAGCGTGTACGGGGGGACTGAAGCTTTCTTT. It encodes CSVYGGTEAFF.

The gene calls are TRBV18 and TRBJ2-7; D uncertain. The CDR3 runs to 13 residues. Trimming left V 2 bases short and J 4 bases short, with 9 bases between. Germline values: CDR1 KGHSH, CDR2 LQKENI. The CDR3 sequence: CASSPSLRYEQYF. Written as DNA, the CDR3 is TGTGCCAGCTCACCATCCCTCCGATACGAGCAGTACTTC.

This rearrangement joins TRBV11-1 to TRBJ2-3; D gene unclear. V dropped 2 bases and J dropped 2 bases, with 11 bases sitting between them. Germline-derived CDR1 and CDR2 are SGHAT and FQDESV (reference sequence). The CDR3 is made up of 15 amino acids. The CDR3 loop is CASSLYAENTDTQYF. The CDR3 DNA follows: TGTGCCAGCAGCTTATACGCGGAGAACACAGATACGCAGTATTTT.

V usage is TRBV9 and J usage is TRBJ2-7; TRBD2 is a possible D gene (6 bases). Between the trimmed V and J ends, which lost 4 bases and 4 bases, there was a span of 15 bases. The CDR3 sequence is 14 residues long. Germline V lookup: CDR1 SGDLS, CDR2 YYNGEE. The CDR3 loop is CASSPRDSEYEQYF. In DNA, the CDR3 is TGTGCCAGCAGCCCCCGGGACTCTGAGTACGAGCAGTACTTC.

V is TRBV14 and J is TRBJ1-4, with unresolved D. CDR1 is SGHDN and CDR2 is FVKESK in the germline V gene. This CDR3 region has 15 residues. V lost 5 bases, J lost 0 bases, and 10 bases lay in between. The DNA for the CDR3 is TGTGCCAGCAGCAGCGGCCTCGCAACTAATGAAAAACTGTTTTTT. Protein sequence: CASSSGLATNEKLFF. Full variable domain (remainder filled in from reference TRBV14 and TRBJ1-4): EAGVTQFPSHSVIEKGQTVTLRCDPISGHDNLYWYRRVMGKEIKFLLHFVKESKQDESGMPNNRFLAERTGGTYSTLKVQPAELEDSGVYFCASSSGLATNEKLFFGSGTQLSVL.

This chain connects TRBV7-9 to TRBJ2-5; D is uncertain. This CDR3 contains 14 residues. CDR1 is SEHNR and CDR2 is FQNEAQ in the germline V gene (reference sequence). Trimming took 4 bases from V and 1 from J, leaving 10 bases between them. The CDR3 coding sequence is TGTGCCAGCAGCTCCTTGGAACCCCAAGAGACCCAGTACTTC. Protein: CASSSLEPQETQYF.

Of note for this clone: The sample has other DNA sequences that encode this CDR3 too. The rearrangement uses TRBV19 and TRBJ1-1; tentatively, D is TRBD1 (6 bases). The V end was cut by 3 bases, the J end by 5 bases, with 13 bases between. The CDR3 contains 14 residues. Germline V gives CDR1 LNHDA, CDR2 SQIVND (reference sequence). The CDR3 nucleotides read TGTGCCAGTAGTATTAGGGGGGAAGGGACTGAAGCTTTCTTT. Amino acids: CASSIRGEGTEAFF.

The chain employs TRBV4-3 and TRBJ2-2; tentatively, D is TRBD1 or TRBD2 (6 bases each). The CDR3 spans 18 residues. Germline V gene data show CDR1 as LGHNA and CDR2 as YSLEER. Trimming left V 2 bases short and J 1 base short, with 17 bases between. The CDR3 is CASSQTWRGGGNTGELFF. CDR3 DNA: TGCGCCAGCAGCCAAACCTGGCGAGGGGGAGGGAACACCGGGGAGCTGTTTTTT.

This clone was detected only once. This sequence joins TRBV7-9 and TRBJ2-5, with 9 bases matching TRBD2. The CDR3 runs to 17 residues. Losses at the gene ends were 4 bases for V and 4 bases for J; bases not matched to a gene: 13. CDR1 is SEHNR and CDR2 is FQNEAQ in the germline V gene (reference sequence). The CDR3 is CASSSPLAGSRGETQYF. The CDR3 nucleotides read TGTGCCAGCAGCTCGCCCCTAGCGGGAAGTAGGGGAGAGACCCAGTACTTC.

This chain uses TRBV14 with TRBJ2-1; D gene ambiguous. The CDR3 has 16 residues. V was trimmed by 3 bases and J by 0 bases, leaving 12 bases between them. CDR1 and CDR2 (germline): SGHDN, FVKESK. The CDR3 reads CASSQSGDRSYNEQFF. CDR3 sequence (DNA): TGTGCCAGCAGCCAGTCAGGAGACCGCTCCTACAATGAGCAGTTCTTC.

The V gene is TRBV28, the J gene TRBJ2-7, with TRBD1 as a possible D gene (6 bases). CDR1 is MDHEN, CDR2 SYDVKM, per germline. Trimming removed 5 bases from V and 2 bases from J, with 19 bases in between. This CDR3 spans 16 amino acids. DNA of the CDR3: TGTGCCAGCAGTCAATTACAGGGAAGCGGTGCCTACGAGCAGTACTTC. It translates to CASSQLQGSGAYEQYF.

The V call is TRBV25-1, the J call TRBJ1-2; TRBD1 is a possible D gene (5 bases). V shed 4 bases and J shed 8 bases, with 11 bases lying between them. The CDR3 runs to 12 residues. Germline lookup yields CDR1 MGHDK and CDR2 SYGVNS. The CDR3 loop is CASSGGVDGYTF. The CDR3 DNA reads TGTGCCAGCAGTGGGGGGGTGGACGGCTACACCTTC.

The rearrangement links TRBV19 to TRBJ2-1; D is ambiguous. The length of the CDR3 is 13 residues. Germline CDR1 LNHDA, CDR2 SQIVND (reference sequence). V was clipped by 5 bases and J by 8 bases, with 13 bases between them. CDR3 protein: CASSERDWDEQFF. CDR3 nucleotide sequence: TGTGCCAGTAGTGAAAGGGATTGGGATGAGCAGTTCTTC.

The chain carries TRBV6-1 and TRBJ2-4; D possibly corresponds to TRBD1 (6 bases). The CDR3 is 15 residues long. The germline V gene has CDR1 MNHNS and CDR2 SASEGT. Trimming removed 3 bases at V and 6 bases at J, with 15 bases between. DNA of the CDR3: TGTGCCAGCAGTGACTTAACAGGGAGTGGAAACATTCAGTACTTC. Its protein is CASSDLTGSGNIQYF.

This clone was detected only a few times. This sample also contains other DNA sequences that code for the same CDR3. This sequence joins TRBV11-2 and TRBJ1-5; D call uncertain. The CDR3 runs 13 residues. The germline V gene encodes CDR1 SGHAT and CDR2 FQNNGV. Trimming pared 1 base from V and 1 base from J, leaving 2 bases between. The CDR3 loop is CASSLGSNQPQHF. DNA of the CDR3: TGTGCCAGCAGCTTAGGGAGCAATCAGCCCCAGCATTTT.

The gene calls are TRBV9 and TRBJ2-7; TRBD1 might be the D (5 bases). This CDR3 is 14 amino acids long. CDR1 SGDLS and CDR2 YYNGEE come from the germline V gene. The V and J ends lost 5 bases and 3 bases respectively, with 15 bases between them. The CDR3 coding sequence is TGTGCCAGCAGTTCCGGCCAGGGCTTCTACGAGCAGTACTTC. Protein sequence: CASSSGQGFYEQYF. Looking up the rest from reference TRBV9 and TRBJ2-7 gives the full variable domain: DSGVTQTPKHLITATGQRVTLRCSPRSGDLSVYWYQQSLDQGLQFLIQYYNGEERAKGNILERFSAQQFPDLHSELNLSSLELGDSALYFCASSSGQGFYEQYFGPGTRLTVT.

This clone was detected only once. J is TRBJ2-6 and V is TRBV5-1; 8 bases are shared with TRBD1. The junction had 15 bases not matched to a gene; V was cut back by 4 bases and J by 0 bases. This CDR3 spans 20 amino acids. The germline gives CDR1 SGHRS, CDR2 YFSETQ. The CDR3 loop is CASSTPRAGTGFSGANVLTF. CDR3 in DNA: TGCGCCAGCAGCACCCCCAGGGCCGGGACAGGATTCTCTGGGGCCAACGTCCTGACTTTC.

This clone is a singleton in its sample. The rearrangement joins TRBV7-9 to TRBJ2-7; D gene unclear. Germline CDR1 and CDR2: SEHNR and FQNEAQ (reference sequence). Trimming removed 2 bases from V and 5 bases from J, with 10 bases in between. This CDR3 is 13 amino acids long. CDR3 sequence: CASSLFPQDEQYF. CDR3 DNA sequence: TGTGCCAGCAGCTTATTCCCCCAGGACGAGCAGTACTTC.